This T cell receptor beta chain was sequenced for a study of cytomegalovirus exposure and HLA in healthy donors. Profiling relied on immunoSEQ multiplex PCR, and the TCRdb table lists in-frame clones only, not all of them. The sample holds 200,000 to 250,000 clones, 88% seen once. This clonotype originated in a woman between 18 and 29 years old in good health and CMV-seronegative. The specimen sequenced was PBMCs.

The CDR3 sequence is CASSSGQNYEQYF. The CDR3 bases are TGTGCCAGCAGCTCGGGACAGAACTACGAGCAGTACTTC. V is TRBV11-3 and J is TRBJ2-7; TRBD1 matches 7 bases. Trimming took 4 bases from V and 3 from J; bases not matched to a gene: 3. The CDR3 has 13 amino acids. Germline V gives CDR1 SGHNT, CDR2 YENEEA. Full variable domain (rest looked up from reference TRBV11-3 and TRBJ2-7): EAGVVQSPRYKIIEKKQPVAFWCNPISGHNTLYWYLQNLGQGPELLIRYENEEAVDDSQLPKDRFSAERLKGVDSTLKIQPAELGDSAVYLCASSSGQNYEQYFGPGTRLTVT.